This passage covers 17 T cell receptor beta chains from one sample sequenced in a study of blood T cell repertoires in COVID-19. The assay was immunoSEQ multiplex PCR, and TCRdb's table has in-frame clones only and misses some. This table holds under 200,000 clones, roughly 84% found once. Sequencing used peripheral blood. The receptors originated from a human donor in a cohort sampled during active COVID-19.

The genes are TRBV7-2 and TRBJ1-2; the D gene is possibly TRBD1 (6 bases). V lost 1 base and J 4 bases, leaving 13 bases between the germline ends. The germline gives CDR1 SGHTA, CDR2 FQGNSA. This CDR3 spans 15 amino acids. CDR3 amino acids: CASSLDAGASYGYTF. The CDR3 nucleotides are TGTGCCAGCAGCTTAGATGCGGGGGCCTCCTATGGCTACACCTTC.

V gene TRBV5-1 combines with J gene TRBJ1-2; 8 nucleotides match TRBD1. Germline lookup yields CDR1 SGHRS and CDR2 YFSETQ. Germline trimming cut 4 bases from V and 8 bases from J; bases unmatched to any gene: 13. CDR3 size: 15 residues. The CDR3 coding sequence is TGCGCCAGCAGCCTTTCCCCAGGGGGCGTAGGGGGCTACACCTTC. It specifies CASSLSPGGVGGYTF.

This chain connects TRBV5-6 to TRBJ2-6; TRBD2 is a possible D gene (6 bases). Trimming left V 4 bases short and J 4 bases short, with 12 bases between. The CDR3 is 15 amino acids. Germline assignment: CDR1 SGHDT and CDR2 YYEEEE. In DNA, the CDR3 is TGTGCCAGCAGCCGGGACTCTCTCGGGGCCAACGTCCTGACTTTC. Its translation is CASSRDSLGANVLTF. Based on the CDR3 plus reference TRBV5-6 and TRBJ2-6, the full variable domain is DAGVTQSPTHLIKTRGQQVTLRCSPKSGHDTVSWYQQALGQGPQFIFQYYEEEERQRGNFPDRFSGHQFPNYSSELNVNALLLGDSALYLCASSRDSLGANVLTFGAGSRLTVL.

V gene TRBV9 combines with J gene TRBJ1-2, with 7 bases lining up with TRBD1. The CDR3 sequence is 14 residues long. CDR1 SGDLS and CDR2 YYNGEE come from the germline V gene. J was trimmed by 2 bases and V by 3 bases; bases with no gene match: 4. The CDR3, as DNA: TGTGCCAGCAGCGCAGTAGGGGGCAACTATGGCTACACCTTC. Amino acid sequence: CASSAVGGNYGYTF.

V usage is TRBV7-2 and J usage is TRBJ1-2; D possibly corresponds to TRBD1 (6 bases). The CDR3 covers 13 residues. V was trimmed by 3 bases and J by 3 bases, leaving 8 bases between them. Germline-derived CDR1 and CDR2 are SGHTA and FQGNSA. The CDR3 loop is CASSFYRDYGYTF. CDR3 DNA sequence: TGTGCCAGCAGCTTCTACAGGGACTATGGCTACACCTTC.

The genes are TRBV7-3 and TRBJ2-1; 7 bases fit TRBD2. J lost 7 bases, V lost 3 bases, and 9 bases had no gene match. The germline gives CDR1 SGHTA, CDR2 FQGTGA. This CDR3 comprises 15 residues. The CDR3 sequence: CASSFYEREGNEQFF. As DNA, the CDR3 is TGTGCCAGCAGCTTCTACGAGCGGGAAGGGAATGAGCAGTTCTTC.

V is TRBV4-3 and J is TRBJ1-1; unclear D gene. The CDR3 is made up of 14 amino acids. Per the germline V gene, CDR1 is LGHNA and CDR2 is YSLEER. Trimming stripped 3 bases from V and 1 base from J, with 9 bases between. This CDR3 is CASSHEGRNTEAFF. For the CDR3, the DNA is TGCGCCAGCAGCCATGAGGGTCGGAACACTGAAGCTTTCTTT.

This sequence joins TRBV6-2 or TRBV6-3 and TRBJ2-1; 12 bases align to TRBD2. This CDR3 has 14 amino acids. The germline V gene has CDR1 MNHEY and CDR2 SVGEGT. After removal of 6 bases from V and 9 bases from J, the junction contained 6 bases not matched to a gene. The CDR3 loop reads CASSRLAGAVEQFF. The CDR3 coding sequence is TGTGCCAGCAGCAGACTAGCGGGAGCGGTTGAGCAGTTCTTC.

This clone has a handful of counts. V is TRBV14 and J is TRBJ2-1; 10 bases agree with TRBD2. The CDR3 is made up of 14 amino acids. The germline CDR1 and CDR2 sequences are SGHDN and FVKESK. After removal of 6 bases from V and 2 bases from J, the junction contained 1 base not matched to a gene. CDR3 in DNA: TGTGCCAGCAGGAGCGGGAGGGCCTACAATGAGCAGTTCTTC. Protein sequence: CASRSGRAYNEQFF.

This CDR3 is CASSLMTGGADEQYF. DNA of the CDR3: TGCGCCAGCAGCCTTATGACAGGGGGCGCAGACGAGCAGTACTTC. V and J are TRBV4-3 and TRBJ2-7; 10 bases map to TRBD1. CDR3 length equals 15 residues. Trimming at V came to 4 bases and at J to 5 bases, leaving 8 bases not matched to a gene. Germline V CDR1 and CDR2: LGHNA, YSLEER.

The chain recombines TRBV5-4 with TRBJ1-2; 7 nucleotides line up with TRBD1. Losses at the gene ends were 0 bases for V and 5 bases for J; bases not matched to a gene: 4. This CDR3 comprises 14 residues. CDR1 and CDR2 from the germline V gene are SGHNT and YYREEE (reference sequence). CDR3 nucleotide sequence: TGTGCCAGCAGCTTGGGACAGGGTGAATATGGCTACACCTTC. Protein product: CASSLGQGEYGYTF. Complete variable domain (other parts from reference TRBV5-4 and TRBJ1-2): ETGVTQSPTHLIKTRGQQVTLRCSSQSGHNTVSWYQQALGQGPQFIFQYYREEENGRGNFPPRFSGLQFPNYSSELNVNALELDDSALYLCASSLGQGEYGYTFGSGTRLTVV.

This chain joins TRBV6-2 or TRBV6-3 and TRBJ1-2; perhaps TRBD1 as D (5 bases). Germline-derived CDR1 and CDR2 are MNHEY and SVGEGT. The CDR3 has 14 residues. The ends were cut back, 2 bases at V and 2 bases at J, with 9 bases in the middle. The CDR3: CASSYAGLNYGYTF. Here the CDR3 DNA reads TGTGCCAGCAGTTACGCAGGGTTGAACTATGGCTACACCTTC.

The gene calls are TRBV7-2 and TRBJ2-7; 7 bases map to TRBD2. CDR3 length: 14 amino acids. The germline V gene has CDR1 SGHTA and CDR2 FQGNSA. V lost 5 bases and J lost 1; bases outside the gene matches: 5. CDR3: CASSVPSGSYEQYF. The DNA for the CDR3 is TGTGCCAGCAGCGTCCCTAGCGGATCCTACGAGCAGTACTTC.

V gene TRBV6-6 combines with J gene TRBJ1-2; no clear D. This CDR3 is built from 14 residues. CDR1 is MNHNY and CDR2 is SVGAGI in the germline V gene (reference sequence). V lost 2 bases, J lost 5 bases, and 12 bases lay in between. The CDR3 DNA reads TGTGCCAGCAGTTACCTGGCAGATCCTTATGGCTACACCTTC. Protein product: CASSYLADPYGYTF.

This chain's CDR3 is CASSRDRGRTEAFF. The CDR3 nucleotides read TGTGCCAGCAGCCGCGACAGGGGGCGTACTGAAGCTTTCTTT. This sequence joins TRBV7-2 and TRBJ1-1, with 10 nucleotides matching TRBD1. Germline CDR1 and CDR2: SGHTA and FQGNSA. This CDR3 region has 14 residues. Losses at the gene ends were 5 bases for V and 5 bases for J; bases not matched to a gene: 5.

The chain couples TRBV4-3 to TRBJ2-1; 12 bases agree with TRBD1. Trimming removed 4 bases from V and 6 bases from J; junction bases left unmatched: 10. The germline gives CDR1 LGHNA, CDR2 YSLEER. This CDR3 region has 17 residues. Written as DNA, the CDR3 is TGCGCCAGCAGCCTCTCCCTCACGGGACAGGGGGCCAATGAGCAGTTCTTC. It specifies CASSLSLTGQGANEQFF.

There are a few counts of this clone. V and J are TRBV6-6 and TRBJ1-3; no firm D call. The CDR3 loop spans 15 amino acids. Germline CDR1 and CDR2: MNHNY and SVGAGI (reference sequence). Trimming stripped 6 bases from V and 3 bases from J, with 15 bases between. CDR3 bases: TGTGCCAGCAGCCCCGGGAGCCAGTTTGGAAACACCATATATTTT. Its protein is CASSPGSQFGNTIYF.